The 11 T cell receptor beta chains below all came from one sample that was sequenced in a study of vaccination and CD4 T cells after COVID-19. With the Oncomine TCR Beta short-read assay, DNA from cultured CD4+ T cells was sequenced. Each CDR3 protein is one row after TCRdb ran MiXCR on the PCR reads. The data contain approximately 12,000 distinct CDR3 sequences, roughly 52% of them singletons. For these TCRs, the target antigens are not known. The treatment was: roughly 11-day PBMC culture with coronavirus spike peptide pools or control peptides (ViraFEST assay). Material: CD4+ T cells from blood, cultured in vitro. The receptors come from a human donor who had recovered from COVID-19.

This sequence joins TRBV6-2 or TRBV6-3 and TRBJ1-2, with 7 nucleotides matching TRBD1. CDR3 length: 14 residues. CDR1 and CDR2 from the germline V gene are MNHEY and SVGEGT. V gave up 0 bases and J gave up 10 bases; unmatched junction bases: 8. CDR3 in DNA: TGTGCCAGCAGTTACTCGAAGGGACAGAAAGCCTACACCTTC. Translation: CASSYSKGQKAYTF.

The table lists this clonotype with a few counts. V usage is TRBV20-1 and J usage is TRBJ2-5; 8 nucleotides line up with TRBD1. The length of the CDR3 is 15 residues. Trimming removed 4 bases from V and 1 base from J; junction bases left unmatched: 8. CDR1 is DFQATT and CDR2 is SNEGSKA in the germline V gene (reference sequence). The CDR3 DNA is TGCAGTGCTAAACAGGCCGACAGGGGCCAAGAGACCCAGTACTTC. Protein: CSAKQADRGQETQYF.

The chain recombines TRBV9 with TRBJ1-2; the D gene is possibly TRBD1 (5 bases). The CDR3 extends over 15 amino acids. Germline V gives CDR1 SGDLS, CDR2 YYNGEE. Between the trimmed V and J ends, which lost 3 bases and 8 bases, there was a span of 20 bases. Here the CDR3 DNA reads TGTGCCAGCAGCGCCCTAGAGGGGTCCGGGGAAGGCTACACCTTC. As protein: CASSALEGSGEGYTF.

The chain links TRBV7-9 to TRBJ2-7; a weak D match, TRBD2 (6 bases). The CDR3 is made up of 14 amino acids. V lost 2 bases to trimming and J lost 6 bases, with 14 bases between them. In germline, CDR1 is SEHNR, CDR2 FQNEAQ (reference sequence). The CDR3 sequence: CASSLTMQGGEQYF. DNA of the CDR3: TGTGCCAGCAGCTTAACTATGCAGGGAGGCGAGCAGTACTTC.

This chain links TRBV27 with TRBJ1-2, with D possibly matching TRBD1 (5 bases). The CDR3 is 14 amino acids. The V gene's germline CDR1 is MNHEY and CDR2 SMNVEV (reference sequence). Trimming removed 3 bases at V and 8 bases at J, with 16 bases between. The DNA of the CDR3 is TGTGCCAGCAGTTTTCAGGGTCGAACGGGGGGCTACACCTTC. Its protein is CASSFQGRTGGYTF.

The chain is built from TRBV20-1 and TRBJ2-5, with 7 bases that match TRBD2. From germline, CDR1 is DFQATT and CDR2 SNEGSKA (reference sequence). The CDR3 totals 14 residues. The trim removed 6 bases at V and 4 bases at J, leaving 11 bases unmatched. The CDR3 region has the DNA TGCAGTGCCCCCCAGCGGGATAAAGGAGAGACCCAGTACTTC. Protein: CSAPQRDKGETQYF.

The chain couples TRBV28 to TRBJ2-5, with D possibly being TRBD1 (5 bases). The CDR3 covers 16 residues. Germline CDR1 is MDHEN and CDR2 is SYDVKM. The V end was cut by 6 bases, the J end by 2 bases, with 19 bases between. The CDR3 DNA follows: TGTGCCAGCAGAGGCCATTCAGGGCTCGGGCAAGAGACCCAGTACTTC. Protein sequence: CASRGHSGLGQETQYF.

This chain links TRBV15 with TRBJ2-3; D may be TRBD2 (6 bases). The V end was cut by 5 bases, the J end by 0 bases, with 15 bases between. Germline V gene data show CDR1 as LNHNV and CDR2 as YYDKDF (reference sequence). The CDR3 is made up of 16 amino acids. CDR3 sequence: CATSQGLRASTDTQYF. CDR3 bases: TGTGCCACCAGCCAGGGACTCCGTGCTAGCACAGATACGCAGTATTTT.

The chain uses TRBV6-4 and TRBJ2-1, with 7 bases identical to TRBD1. This CDR3 region has 15 residues. Germline CDR1 is MRHNA and CDR2 is SNTAGT. The V and J ends lost 4 bases and 3 bases, in that order; junction bases with no gene match: 6. The CDR3 DNA sequence: TGTGCCAGCAGTGTGCAGGGGGACAGCTACAATGAGCAGTTCTTC. As protein: CASSVQGDSYNEQFF.

The rearrangement joins TRBV11-3 to TRBJ2-2; 8 bases are shared with TRBD2. J lost 5 bases, V lost 1 base, and 0 bases had no gene match. Germline V gives CDR1 SGHNT, CDR2 YENEEA. The CDR3 runs to 14 residues. CDR3 amino acids: CASSLAGGTGELFF. The CDR3 region has the DNA TGTGCCAGCAGCTTAGCGGGAGGGACCGGGGAGCTGTTTTTT.

Within the sample, this clonotype is large. This rearrangement joins TRBV6-1 to TRBJ1-6; no definite D call. This CDR3 has 15 amino acids. V was shortened by 8 bases and J by 10 bases, with 21 bases between the two germline ends. Germline loops: CDR1 MNHNS, CDR2 SASEGT. CDR3 amino acids: CASRSVLPVYSPLHF. CDR3 DNA: TGTGCCAGCCGGTCAGTTCTCCCCGTATACTCACCCCTCCACTTT.